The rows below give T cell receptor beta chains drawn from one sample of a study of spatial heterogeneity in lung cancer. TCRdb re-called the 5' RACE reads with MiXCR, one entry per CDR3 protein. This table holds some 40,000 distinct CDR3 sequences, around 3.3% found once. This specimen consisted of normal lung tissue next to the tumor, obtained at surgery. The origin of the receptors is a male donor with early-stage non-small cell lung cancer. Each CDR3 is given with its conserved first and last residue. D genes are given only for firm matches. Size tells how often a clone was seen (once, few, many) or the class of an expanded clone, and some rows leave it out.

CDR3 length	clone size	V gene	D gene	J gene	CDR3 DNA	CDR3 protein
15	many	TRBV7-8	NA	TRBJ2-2	TGTGCCAGCAGCCCAAGAGGCCCTAACACCGGGGAGCTGTTTTTT	CASSPRGPNTGELFF
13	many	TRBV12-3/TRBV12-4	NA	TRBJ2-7	TGTGCCAGCTGCAGGAGCCCCCCGGGCGAGCAGTACTTC	CASCRSPPGEQYF
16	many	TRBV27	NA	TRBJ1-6	TGTGCCAGCAGTCTCAAGGTTGGGGTCTTGGCTTCACCCCTCCACTTT	CASSLKVGVLASPLHF
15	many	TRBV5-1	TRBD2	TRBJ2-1	TGCGCCAGCAGCTCCGGGACTAGCTTGGTCAATGAGCAGTTCTTC	CASSSGTSLVNEQFF
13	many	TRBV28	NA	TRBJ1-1	TGTGCCAGCAGCCCGGGACAGAACACTGAAGCTTTCTTT	CASSPGQNTEAFF
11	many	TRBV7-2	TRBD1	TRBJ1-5	TGTGCCAGCAGCGAGGGACAGACTCGATATTTT	CASSEGQTRYF
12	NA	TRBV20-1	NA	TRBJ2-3	TGCAGTGCGAGGCGAGATCCAGATACGCAGTATTTT	CSARRDPDTQYF
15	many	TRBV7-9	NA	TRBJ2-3	TGTGCCAGCAGCACTAAGACAGGTGTCACAGATACGCAGTATTTT	CASSTKTGVTDTQYF
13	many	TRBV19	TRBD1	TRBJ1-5	TGTGCCAGTAGCGCAGGGGGTCCTCAGCCCCAGCATTTT	CASSAGGPQPQHF
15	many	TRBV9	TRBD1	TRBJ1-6	TGTGCCAGCAGCGCGGGACAGGGGGATAATTCACCCCTCCACTTT	CASSAGQGDNSPLHF
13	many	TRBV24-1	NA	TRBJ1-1	TGTGCCACCAGTGATTTAGGGGGGACTGAAGCTTTCTTT	CATSDLGGTEAFF
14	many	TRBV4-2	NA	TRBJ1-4	TGTGCCAGCAGCCGCGGACAACTCGATGAAAAACTGTTTTTT	CASSRGQLDEKLFF
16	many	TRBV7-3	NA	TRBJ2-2	TGTGCCAGCAGCTTAAATCAAGGGGGGAACACCGGGGAGCTGTTTTTT	CASSLNQGGNTGELFF
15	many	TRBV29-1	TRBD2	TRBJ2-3	TGCAGCGTTGCCCGGACTAGCGGGGGAGCAGATACGCAGTATTTT	CSVARTSGGADTQYF
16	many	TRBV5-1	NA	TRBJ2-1	TGCGCCAGCAGCTTGATCGCGACCCGGACGTCAAGTGAGCAGTTCTTC	CASSLIATRTSSEQFF
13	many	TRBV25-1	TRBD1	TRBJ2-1	TGTGCCAGCGCACGACAGGGAAGTGATGAGCAGTTCTTC	CASARQGSDEQFF
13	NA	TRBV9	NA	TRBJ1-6	TGTGCCAGCTCGGGAACCAATAATTCACCCCTCCACTTT	CASSGTNNSPLHF
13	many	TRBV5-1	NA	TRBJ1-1	TGCGCCAGCAGCCAAGGGTTTTACGCTGAAGCTTTCTTT	CASSQGFYAEAFF
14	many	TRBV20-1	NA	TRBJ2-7	TGCAGTGCGAAGAAGACAGGTAGTTACTACGAGCAGTACTTC	CSAKKTGSYYEQYF
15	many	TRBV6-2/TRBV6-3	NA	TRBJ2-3	TGTGCCAGCAGCTCTCTCCAGGAGTACACAGATACGCAGTATTTT	CASSSLQEYTDTQYF
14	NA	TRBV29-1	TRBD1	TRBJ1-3	TGCAGCGTTGGTGGCCACAGGGGGGAAAACACCATATATTTT	CSVGGHRGENTIYF
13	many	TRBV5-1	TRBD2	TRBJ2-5	TGCGCCAGCAGCTTGCGGGGGGAAGAGACCCAGTACTTC	CASSLRGEETQYF
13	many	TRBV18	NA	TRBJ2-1	TGTGCCAGCTCCCGTTCCCAAGAGGATGAGCAGTTCTTC	CASSRSQEDEQFF
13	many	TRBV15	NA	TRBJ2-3	TGTGCCACCAGCAGGGGGGTGACAGATACGCAGTATTTT	CATSRGVTDTQYF
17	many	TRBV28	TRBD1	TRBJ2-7	TGTGCCAGCAGTTTATATGGAGGGACAGGGGTATCGCTCGAGCAGTACTTC	CASSLYGGTGVSLEQYF